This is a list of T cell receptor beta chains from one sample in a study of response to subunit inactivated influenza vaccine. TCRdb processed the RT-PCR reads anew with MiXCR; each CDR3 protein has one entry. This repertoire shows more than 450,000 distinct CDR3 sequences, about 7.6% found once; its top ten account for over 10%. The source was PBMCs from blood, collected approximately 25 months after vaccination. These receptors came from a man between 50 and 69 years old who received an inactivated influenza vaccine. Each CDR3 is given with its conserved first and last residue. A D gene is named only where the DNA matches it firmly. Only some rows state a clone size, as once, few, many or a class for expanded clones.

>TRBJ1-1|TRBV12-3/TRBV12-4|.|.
TGTGCCAGCAGTTTCAGTGGGCGGATGAACACTGAAGCTTTCTTT
CASSFSGRMNTEAFF
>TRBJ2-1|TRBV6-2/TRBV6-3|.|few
TGTGCCAGCCAAGGTCACGGTGAGCAGTTCTTC
CASQGHGEQFF
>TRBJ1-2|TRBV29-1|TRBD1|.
TGCAGCGCCCAGGGGGTAGTGGGCTACACCTTC
CSAQGVVGYTF
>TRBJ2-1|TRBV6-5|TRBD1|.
TGTGCCAGCAGTTACTCGACAATGAGGGGGCGGGAGCAGTTCTTC
CASSYSTMRGREQFF
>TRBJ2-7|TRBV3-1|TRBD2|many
TGTGCCAGCAGCCACGCGGGGGTGGTGTACGAGCAGTACTTC
CASSHAGVVYEQYF
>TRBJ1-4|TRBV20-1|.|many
TGCAGTGCTAGTGGGGACCGCTTATCTAATGAAAAACTGTTTTTT
CSASGDRLSNEKLFF
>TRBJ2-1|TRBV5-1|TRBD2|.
TGCGCCAGCAGCTTGGCTGCGCTGAGGGGACTAGCGGGGGGAACCAGCTCCTACAATGAGCAGTTCTTC
CASSLAALRGLAGGTSSYNEQFF
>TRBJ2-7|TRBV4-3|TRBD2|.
TGCGCCAGCAGCCATAGACAGGGGCTCGTAGCGGGAGGCTTGTCCTACGAGCAGTACTTC
CASSHRQGLVAGGLSYEQYF
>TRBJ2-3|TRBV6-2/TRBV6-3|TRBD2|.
TGTGCCAGCAGTCGACTAGCGGGAGGCGCAGATACGCAGTATTTT
CASSRLAGGADTQYF
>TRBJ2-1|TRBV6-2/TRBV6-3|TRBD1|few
TGTGCCAGCAGTTACCTCACAGGGGGCAGGAGCAATGAGCAGTTCTTC
CASSYLTGGRSNEQFF
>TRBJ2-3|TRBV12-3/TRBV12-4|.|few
TGTGCCAGCAGTTTATGGGGTCAACCGGGACATTCGATTGGAGATACGCAGTATTTT
CASSLWGQPGHSIGDTQYF
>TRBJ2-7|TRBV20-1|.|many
TGCAGTGCTAGGGAGACAGGATCCTCCTACGAGCAGTACTTC
CSARETGSSYEQYF
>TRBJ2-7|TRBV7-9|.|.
TGTGCCAGCAGCCCTGGAATAGCAATCGAGCAGTACTTC
CASSPGIAIEQYF
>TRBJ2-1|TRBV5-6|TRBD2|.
TGTGCCAGCAGCTCAACTAGCGGGGGAATCTACAATGAGCTGTTCTTC
CASSSTSGGIYNELFF
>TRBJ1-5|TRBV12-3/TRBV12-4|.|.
TGTGCCAGCAGTTTTTCGGGGATTCTTAATCAGCCCCAGCATTTT
CASSFSGILNQPQHF
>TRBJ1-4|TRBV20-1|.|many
TGCAGTGCTAGAGGGGGGGCTGCGGATGAAAAACTGTTTTTT
CSARGGAADEKLFF
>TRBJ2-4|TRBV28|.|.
TGTGCCAGCAGTTTGCCAGGGGAAAACATTCAGTACTTC
CASSLPGENIQYF
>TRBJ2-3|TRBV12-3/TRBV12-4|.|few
TGTGCCAGCAGTCCAGAGCGAGGGCTCAGCACAGATACGCAGTATTTT
CASSPERGLSTDTQYF
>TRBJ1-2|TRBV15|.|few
TGTGCCACCAGCAGAGATCGGTACAGCTATGGCTACACCTTC
CATSRDRYSYGYTF
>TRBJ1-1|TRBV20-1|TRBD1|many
TGCAGTGCTACCGACAGGGTTTACCCGTATACCCCTGAAGCTTTCTTT
CSATDRVYPYTPEAFF
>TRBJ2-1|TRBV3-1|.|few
TGTGCCAGCAGCCACCCGCCCAGGTTTGAGCAGTTCTTC
CASSHPPRFEQFF
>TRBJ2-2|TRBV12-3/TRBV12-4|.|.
TGTGCCAGCAGGCGGGGACTCTTATCCGGGGAGCTGTTTTTT
CASRRGLLSGELFF
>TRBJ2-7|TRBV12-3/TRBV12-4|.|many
TGTGCCAGCAGTTTGTTGAAGGGGACCGACCACTACGAGCAGTACTTC
CASSLLKGTDHYEQYF